These T cell receptor beta chains were read from a single sample in a study of blood T cell repertoires in COVID-19. TCRdb's copy holds only in-frame clones and misses some; the assay was immunoSEQ multiplex PCR. The sample holds around 28,000 clones, about 88% seen once. The material sequenced was peripheral blood. The source is a human donor with acute or convalescent COVID-19. The donor label of this sample is uncertain. The CDR3 runs from the conserved cysteine through the conserved F or W. A D gene is named only where the DNA matches it firmly. Where a row states a size, it is once, few, many or the class of an expanded clone; other rows omit it.

clone size: NA
D gene: NA
J gene: TRBJ1-1
V gene: TRBV30
CDR3 protein: CALPGINTEAFF
CDR3 DNA: TGTGCCCTCCCGGGGATTAACACTGAAGCTTTCTTT

clone size: NA
D gene: TRBD2
J gene: TRBJ2-1
V gene: TRBV7-2
CDR3 protein: CASSLYSWRREYVEQFF
CDR3 DNA: TGTGCCAGCAGCTTATATAGTTGGCGGCGGGAGTATGTTGAGCAGTTCTTC

clone size: once
D gene: TRBD1
J gene: TRBJ2-1
V gene: TRBV6-5
CDR3 protein: CASSLTGGSKEQFF
CDR3 DNA: TGTGCCAGCAGTCTGACAGGGGGAAGTAAAGAGCAGTTCTTC

clone size: NA
D gene: TRBD1
J gene: TRBJ1-2
V gene: TRBV12-3/TRBV12-4
CDR3 protein: CASSPTGIFGYTF
CDR3 DNA: TGTGCCAGCAGCCCGACAGGGATTTTTGGCTACACCTTC

clone size: NA
D gene: TRBD1
J gene: TRBJ1-5
V gene: TRBV4-2
CDR3 protein: CASSQGQTDQPQHF
CDR3 DNA: TGTGCCAGCAGCCAGGGACAGACTGATCAGCCCCAGCATTTT

clone size: few
D gene: NA
J gene: TRBJ2-7
V gene: TRBV5-1
CDR3 protein: CASSFSPEGQEQYF
CDR3 DNA: TGCGCCAGCAGCTTCTCCCCCGAGGGCCAGGAGCAGTACTTC

clone size: NA
D gene: TRBD1
J gene: TRBJ2-5
V gene: TRBV6-6
CDR3 protein: CASSYPDRGKETQYF
CDR3 DNA: TGTGCCAGCAGTTACCCGGACAGGGGAAAAGAGACCCAGTACTTC

clone size: NA
D gene: NA
J gene: TRBJ1-2
V gene: TRBV14
CDR3 protein: CASSAANYGYTF
CDR3 DNA: TGTGCCAGCAGTGCAGCTAACTATGGCTACACCTTC

clone size: NA
D gene: TRBD1
J gene: TRBJ2-7
V gene: TRBV27
CDR3 protein: CASGGTGEGF
CDR3 DNA: TGTGCCAGCGGGGGGACAGGGGAAGGTTTC

clone size: NA
D gene: NA
J gene: TRBJ1-1
V gene: TRBV29-1
CDR3 protein: CSARARDGEAFF
CDR3 DNA: TGCAGCGCTAGGGCCAGGGATGGTGAAGCTTTCTTT

clone size: NA
D gene: NA
J gene: TRBJ2-7
V gene: TRBV27
CDR3 protein: CASRTGVGEQYF
CDR3 DNA: TGTGCCAGCAGGACAGGAGTAGGCGAGCAGTACTTC

clone size: NA
D gene: TRBD1
J gene: TRBJ1-4
V gene: TRBV6-5
CDR3 protein: CASSRDRGSEKLFF
CDR3 DNA: TGTGCCAGCAGCCGGGACAGGGGCTCGGAAAAACTGTTTTTT

clone size: NA
D gene: NA
J gene: TRBJ2-3
V gene: TRBV7-2
CDR3 protein: CASSVGLGGDTQYF
CDR3 DNA: TGTGCCAGCAGCGTCGGCCTCGGCGGAGATACGCAGTATTTT

clone size: NA
D gene: TRBD1
J gene: TRBJ2-7
V gene: TRBV5-4
CDR3 protein: CASSLTGYYEQYF
CDR3 DNA: TGTGCCAGCAGCCTGACAGGGTATTACGAGCAGTACTTC

clone size: NA
D gene: NA
J gene: TRBJ2-3
V gene: TRBV19
CDR3 protein: CASSIGRVDTQYF
CDR3 DNA: TGTGCCAGTAGTATCGGCAGGGTAGATACGCAGTATTTT

clone size: NA
D gene: TRBD2
J gene: TRBJ2-3
V gene: TRBV3-1/TRBV3-2
CDR3 protein: CASSQVLTGLAGGRDTQYF
CDR3 DNA: TGTGCCAGCAGCCAAGTACTGACGGGACTAGCGGGAGGACGCGATACGCAGTATTTT

clone size: NA
D gene: TRBD1
J gene: TRBJ1-2
V gene: TRBV27
CDR3 protein: CASSLSGGAAINYGYTF
CDR3 DNA: TGTGCCAGCAGTTTATCAGGGGGCGCTGCCATTAACTATGGCTACACCTTC

clone size: few
D gene: TRBD2
J gene: TRBJ2-4
V gene: TRBV7-2
CDR3 protein: CASSPEKAGGKNIQYF
CDR3 DNA: TGTGCCAGCAGCCCCGAAAAAGCGGGAGGGAAAAACATTCAGTACTTC

clone size: once
D gene: TRBD1
J gene: TRBJ1-3
V gene: TRBV11-2
CDR3 protein: CASSRDRDTIYF
CDR3 DNA: TGTGCCAGCAGCCGGGACAGGGACACCATATATTTT

clone size: NA
D gene: NA
J gene: TRBJ2-5
V gene: TRBV5-1
CDR3 protein: CASSLDGRAEETQYF
CDR3 DNA: TGCGCCAGCAGCTTGGATGGCAGGGCGGAAGAGACCCAGTACTTC

clone size: NA
D gene: NA
J gene: TRBJ1-5
V gene: TRBV19
CDR3 protein: CASSLPDSFNQPQHF
CDR3 DNA: TGTGCCAGTAGTCTCCCGGACAGCTTCAATCAGCCCCAGCATTTT

clone size: NA
D gene: NA
J gene: TRBJ2-3
V gene: TRBV18
CDR3 protein: CASSLRGTYSTDTQYF
CDR3 DNA: TGTGCCAGCTCACTACGGGGGACTTATAGCACAGATACGCAGTATTTT